This TCR beta chain appears in the sequencing data of a study of shared T cell receptors in the human thymus. CDR3 size: 14 residues. Germline V gene data show CDR1 as MNHEY and CDR2 as SMNVEV (reference sequence). The V end lost 3 bases, the J end lost 4 bases, and 9 bases lay between the germline ends. TCRdb's copy holds only in-frame clones and misses some; the assay was immunoSEQ multiplex PCR. The sample holds about 400,000 clones, around 95% seen once. Sequencing was performed on thymocytes. The chain recombines TRBV27 with TRBJ1-4; D remains ambiguous. The source of this sequence is a human donor. The DNA for the CDR3 is TGTGCCAGCAGTTTCTCCTTCTTTAATGAAAAACTGTTTTTT. Its protein product is CASSFSFFNEKLFF.